This T cell receptor (beta chain) comes out of a study of T cells in Graves' hyperthyroidism and ophthalmopathy. Study results and limitations: Blood held most thyroid clonotypes expanded above 0.001 frequency. The model's output predicted ophthalmopathy at a median of roughly 6 months prior to onset.

RNA transcripts provided the source from which TCR beta CDR3 regions were amplified. Initially, a first-round RT-PCR of the TCR CDR3 employed the HTBI primer set. TCRdb used MiXCR to reprocess the multiplex PCR reads, holding one entry per CDR3 protein. The table includes roughly 500,000 distinct CDR3 sequences, roughly 45% detected once. The CDR3 loop spans 14 amino acids. With 6 bases clipped from V and 6 bases from J, the junction kept 9 bases outside the gene matches. CDR1 SQVTM and CDR2 ANQGSEA come from the germline V gene. Uncontrolled infection, other autoimmune disease, pregnancy or lactation barred patients from enrollment. Diagnostic assessment was based on clinical symptoms, serum thyroxine and TRAb, thyroid ultrasound and orbital computed tomography. As to this clonotype: What it binds is not known.

The sequenced sample was peripheral blood or thyroid tissue (not recorded which). V and J are TRBV29-1 and TRBJ2-2, with 8 bases lining up with TRBD1. The receptor's source is an adult woman with Graves' disease, either hyperthyroidism or ophthalmopathy (not recorded which). The CDR3 DNA reads TGCAGCGTGCCGGACAGGGTCGGGTCCGGGGAGCTGTTTTTT. It is translated as CSVPDRVGSGELFF.